These 27 T cell receptor beta chains originate from one sample sequenced in a study of T cell repertoires in cytomegalovirus infection. TCRdb recomputed calls from the reads with MiXCR, one row per CDR3 protein. This repertoire shows approximately 120,000 distinct CDR3 sequences, 25% to 30% found once; its top ten account for roughly 77%. These TCRs are of unknown antigen specificity. Sequencing was performed on CD8+ T cells from cultured PBMCs, taken from culture after CMV antigen stimulation. Receptors originate from a human donor in good health (CMV status not recorded). Some clones in this sample may be carry-over from other donors' samples.

The gene calls are TRBV29-1 and TRBJ1-2; 7 bases fit TRBD1. Germline V gene lookup returns CDR1 SQVTM and CDR2 ANQGSEA. Trimming removed 5 bases from V and 8 bases from J; junction bases left unmatched: 11. The CDR3 has 13 residues. CDR3 region: CSVRTGLREGYTF. Here the CDR3 DNA reads TGCAGCGTTAGGACAGGACTCCGAGAGGGCTACACCTTC.

The chain uses TRBV19 and TRBJ2-1; D is undetermined. The length of the CDR3 is 13 residues. The V end was cut by 3 bases, the J end by 4 bases, with 7 bases between. Germline V CDR1 and CDR2: LNHDA, SQIVND (reference sequence). The CDR3 sequence is CASSISPYNEQFF. In DNA, the CDR3 is TGTGCCAGTAGTATTTCCCCTTACAATGAGCAGTTCTTC.

This rearrangement joins TRBV12-3 or TRBV12-4 to TRBJ1-5; the D is unclear. V was clipped by 5 bases and J by 4 bases, with 12 bases between them. CDR3 size: 14 residues. The CDR3 spells CASSAPAENQPQHF. The CDR3 nucleotides are TGTGCCAGCAGTGCCCCGGCGGAGAATCAGCCCCAGCATTTT.

This clonotype has ten or more counts. The CDR3 protein is CASSLRSYTDTQYF. DNA of the CDR3: TGTGCCAGCAGCTTACGCAGCTACACAGATACGCAGTATTTT. J is TRBJ2-3 and V is TRBV7-9, with D hard to call. Germline CDR1 is SEHNR and CDR2 is FQNEAQ (reference sequence). V dropped 2 bases and J dropped 2 bases, with 8 bases sitting between them. This CDR3 has 14 amino acids.

The chain recombines TRBV9 with TRBJ1-2; tentative D call: TRBD1 (6 bases). Germline V gene sequence: CDR1 SGDLS, CDR2 YYNGEE. There are 15 residues in the CDR3. The germline V and J ends were trimmed by 0 bases and 1 base, with 10 bases remaining between them. CDR3 DNA: TGTGCCAGCAGCGTAGGGACAGCTCTTAACTATGGCTACACCTTC. Its protein product is CASSVGTALNYGYTF.

This clonotype was recorded at least ten times. The chain joins TRBV4-2 to TRBJ2-7; 7 bases map to TRBD1. Germline CDR1 and CDR2: LGHNA and YNFKEQ. The CDR3 is 15 amino acids. V was clipped by 0 bases and J by 4 bases; unmatched bases: 6. In DNA, the CDR3 is TGTGCCAGCAGCCAAGATGGGGGACAGAGTTACGAGCAGTACTTC. This sequence encodes CASSQDGGQSYEQYF.

The chain links TRBV20-1 to TRBJ2-7, with a possible D match to TRBD1 (5 bases). V lost 6 bases, J lost 3 bases, and 12 bases lay in between. Per germline, CDR1 DFQATT and CDR2 SNEGSKA (reference sequence). The CDR3 loop spans 12 amino acids. CDR3 amino acids: CSAAEGDYEQYF. CDR3 nucleotides: TGCAGTGCCGCGGAAGGGGACTACGAGCAGTACTTC.

This clonotype was detected ten times or more. The chain combines TRBV7-3 with TRBJ1-2, with TRBD1 matching over 8 bases. J was trimmed by 4 bases and V by 5 bases; bases with no gene match: 3. This CDR3 spans 13 amino acids. The germline V gene has CDR1 SGHTA and CDR2 FQGTGA. The CDR3 bases are TGTGCCAGCAGCCGAGGGACAGGCTATGGCTACACCTTC. It is translated as CASSRGTGYGYTF.

The chain has TRBV12-3 or TRBV12-4 and TRBJ1-6, with 7 bases aligning to TRBD1. Losses at the gene ends were 6 bases for V and 9 bases for J; bases not matched to a gene: 5. The CDR3 spans 13 residues. The CDR3 protein is CASSLGGSSPLHF. CDR3 sequence (DNA): TGTGCCAGCAGCCTAGGGGGCAGTTCACCCCTCCACTTT.

The V and J genes are TRBV5-1 and TRBJ2-2; D not resolved. Looked up from germline, CDR1 is SGHRS and CDR2 is YFSETQ. The CDR3 contains 15 residues. V lost 1 base to trimming and J lost 4 bases, with 11 bases between them. CDR3 bases: TGCGCCAGCAGCTTGTTAGTAGACGTCACCGGGGAGCTGTTTTTT. It specifies CASSLLVDVTGELFF.

This chain connects TRBV27 to TRBJ2-3, with 8 positions matching TRBD1. The V segment lost 5 bases and the J segment 4 bases; nucleotides outside the gene matches: 5. The germline V gene has CDR1 MNHEY and CDR2 SMNVEV (reference sequence). CDR3 size: 14 residues. CDR3 sequence: CASSPWTGPDTQYF. CDR3 nucleotide sequence: TGTGCCAGCAGTCCCTGGACAGGGCCAGATACGCAGTATTTT.

Ten or more counts support this clonotype. The chain uses TRBV7-9 and TRBJ2-6, with 12 positions matching TRBD1. Trimming removed 0 bases from V and 1 base from J; junction bases left unmatched: 1. This CDR3 is built from 18 residues. Germline V gene data show CDR1 as SEHNR and CDR2 as FQNEAQ (reference sequence). The CDR3 coding sequence is TGTGCCAGCAGCTTAGCGGGACAGGGGGCTTCTGGGGCCAACGTCCTGACTTTC. Its translation: CASSLAGQGASGANVLTF.

This clonotype was seen a handful of times. Written as DNA, the CDR3 is TGCAGCGTTGAAGATGCTGCTGGGTCCCACTATGGCTACACCTTC. This gives the protein CSVEDAAGSHYGYTF. This chain joins TRBV29-1 and TRBJ1-2; D not resolved. The CDR3 is 15 residues long. Trimming left V 0 bases short and J 3 bases short, with 14 bases between. Germline loops: CDR1 SQVTM, CDR2 ANQGSEA.

This clonotype came up a few times. The chain has TRBV2 and TRBJ1-1; maybe TRBD1 (6 bases). Looked up from germline, CDR1 is SNHLY and CDR2 is FYNNEI. The CDR3 is made up of 13 amino acids. With 4 bases removed from V and 8 bases from J, the gap between germline ends came to 14 bases. The chain's CDR3 is CASSGDWTDEAFF. As DNA, the CDR3 is TGTGCCAGCAGTGGGGACTGGACAGACGAAGCTTTCTTT.

This clonotype was detected ten times or more. V usage is TRBV20-1 and J usage is TRBJ1-2, with 7 bases that match TRBD1. The ends lost 0 bases at V and 3 bases at J; junction bases unmatched: 10. CDR3 length equals 16 residues. From germline, CDR1 is DFQATT and CDR2 SNEGSKA (reference sequence). The CDR3 DNA is TGCAGTGCTAGAGATTTCGCAGGGGGAGTAGACTATGGCTACACCTTC. It specifies CSARDFAGGVDYGYTF.

Only a few counts were recorded for this clonotype. The gene calls are TRBV24-1 and TRBJ2-5; D is perhaps TRBD1 or TRBD2 (6 bases each). V was clipped by 0 bases and J by 3 bases, with 10 bases between them. This CDR3 has 15 amino acids. Germline V lookup: CDR1 KGHDR, CDR2 SFDVKD. The CDR3: CATSDLEGGKETQYF. As DNA, the CDR3 is TGTGCCACCAGTGATTTGGAAGGGGGGAAAGAGACCCAGTACTTC.

J is TRBJ1-1 and V is TRBV6-5; TRBD1 matches at 7 bases. The length of the CDR3 is 16 residues. V dropped 2 bases and J dropped 2; count of bases not matched to a gene: 8. Germline CDR1 reads MNHEY; CDR2 reads SVGAGI. The CDR3 DNA sequence: TGTGCCAGCAGTTACCTTAGGACAGGAGGAAACACTGAAGCTTTCTTT. Translation: CASSYLRTGGNTEAFF.

This clonotype was counted only a few times. The chain carries TRBV2 and TRBJ1-2, with no clear D. V lost 1 base, J lost 1 base, and 10 bases lay in between. Per germline, CDR1 SNHLY and CDR2 FYNNEI. This CDR3 has 15 residues. Here the CDR3 DNA reads TGTGCCAGCAGTGAAGTGAGGACGAGTAACTATGGCTACACCTTC. Its protein product is CASSEVRTSNYGYTF. The whole variable domain, remainder taken from reference TRBV2 and TRBJ1-2, is EPEVTQTPSHQVTQMGQEVILRCVPISNHLYFYWYRQILGQKVEFLVSFYNNEISEKSEIFDDQFSVERPDGSNFTLKIRSTKLEDSAMYFCASSEVRTSNYGYTFGSGTRLTVV.

The chain uses TRBV28 and TRBJ1-1; D ambiguous. Germline values: CDR1 MDHEN, CDR2 SYDVKM. V dropped 4 bases and J dropped 1 base, with 10 bases sitting between them. The CDR3 is made up of 14 amino acids. The CDR3 sequence is CASSSPTENTEAFF. The CDR3 DNA follows: TGTGCCAGCAGTTCGCCGACGGAGAACACTGAAGCTTTCTTT.

This clonotype appeared many times. The chain combines TRBV12-3 or TRBV12-4 with TRBJ1-1; D is uncertain. V shed 7 bases and J shed 1 base, with 10 bases lying between them. This CDR3 is 13 amino acids long. Here the CDR3 reads CASNLDGNTEAFF. CDR3 DNA: TGTGCCAGCAATCTGGACGGGAACACTGAAGCTTTCTTT.

The chain couples TRBV4-1 to TRBJ2-3; tentatively, D is TRBD1 (5 bases). CDR1 and CDR2 (germline): MGHRA, YSYEKL. The CDR3 runs 16 residues. The V gene lost 0 bases and the J gene lost 1 base, with 11 bases spanning the gap. The CDR3 bases are TGCGCCAGCAGCCAAGATTCAGGGATGGGCACAGATACGCAGTATTTT. Encoded protein: CASSQDSGMGTDTQYF.

The CDR3 loop reads CATSEAGDEQYF. Written as DNA, the CDR3 is TGTGCCACCAGTGAAGCGGGGGACGAGCAGTACTTC. The chain links TRBV24-1 to TRBJ2-7; 8 bases map to TRBD2. CDR1 and CDR2 from the germline V gene are KGHDR and SFDVKD. CDR3 length: 12 amino acids. With V trimmed by 4 bases and J by 5 bases, 0 bases remained unmatched.

This clonotype was counted a few times. The chain uses TRBV11-2 and TRBJ2-2; D may be TRBD2 (5 bases). CDR1 is SGHAT, CDR2 FQNNGV, per germline. CDR3 size: 14 residues. Trimming removed 1 base from V and 4 bases from J, with 7 bases in between. CDR3 DNA sequence: TGTGCCAGCAGCTTAGGAGGGAGCACCGGGGAGCTGTTTTTT. Translation: CASSLGGSTGELFF.

At least ten counts were recorded for this clonotype. V usage is TRBV7-8 and J usage is TRBJ2-3; TRBD1 agrees at 8 bases. Germline assignment: CDR1 SGHVS and CDR2 FQNEAQ. This CDR3 is 15 amino acids long. V lost 5 bases, J lost 0 bases, and 4 bases stayed unmatched. CDR3 sequence: CASSPRQGSTDTQYF. For the CDR3, the DNA is TGTGCCAGCAGCCCTAGACAGGGGAGCACAGATACGCAGTATTTT. The whole variable domain, filled in from reference TRBV7-8 and TRBJ2-3, reads GAGVSQSPRYKVAKRGQDVALRCDPISGHVSLFWYQQALGQGPEFLTYFQNEAQLDKSGLPSDRFFAERPEGSVSTLKIQRTQQEDSAVYLCASSPRQGSTDTQYFGPGTRLTVL.

This clonotype was detected ten times or more. The gene calls are TRBV5-4 and TRBJ1-4; D gene uncertain. Trimming shortened V by 5 bases and J by 8 bases, and 13 bases separated the two germline ends. The CDR3 loop spans 13 amino acids. Germline V gene data show CDR1 as SGHNT and CDR2 as YYREEE (reference sequence). The CDR3 DNA follows: TGTGCCAGCAGATCTCAGGACGGGGAAAAACTGTTTTTT. It specifies CASRSQDGEKLFF.

The genes are TRBV9 and TRBJ2-7, with no clear D. Germline V gene lookup returns CDR1 SGDLS and CDR2 YYNGEE. The CDR3 has 15 residues. V was shortened by 0 bases and J by 0 bases, with 10 bases between the two germline ends. The CDR3 nucleotides read TGTGCCAGCAGCGTAGAAGGCCTCCCCTCCTACGAGCAGTACTTC. Translation: CASSVEGLPSYEQYF.

The table lists this clonotype with many counts. The rearrangement uses TRBV25-1 and TRBJ2-6; no reliable D call. The CDR3 totals 13 residues. Trimming took 6 bases from V and 1 from J, leaving 4 bases between them. The germline gives CDR1 MGHDK, CDR2 SYGVNS. CDR3 DNA sequence: TGTGCCAGCAGGGGTTCTGGGGCCAACGTCCTGACTTTC. Its protein is CASRGSGANVLTF.